The sequence of this T cell receptor (beta chain) was determined in a study of graft-versus-host responses after intestinal transplantation. Looking at the study overall: Each patient got anti-thymocyte globulin induction, then tacrolimus and steroids for approximately 3 years. The study's findings and limits: Within allografts, high graft-versus-host to host-versus-graft clonal ratios were seen among patients with graft-donor T cell macrochimerism. Early after transplant, HvG declines were associated with peak levels of circulating GvH clones. Ileal or blood samples showed some GvH clones first, and such clones were also found in recipient marrow.

In the case of this clone: What it binds is unknown.

The CDR3 consists of 13 residues. V lost 6 bases and J 2 bases, leaving 11 bases between the germline ends. The germline CDR1 and CDR2 sequences are MDHEN and SYDVKM. Graft specimens yielded both intraepithelial and lamina propria lymphocytes. TCRdb's copy holds only in-frame clones and misses some; the assay was immunoSEQ multiplex PCR. The table records some 40,000 clones, about 85% of them present only once. The material sequenced was ileum tissue, taken about 28 weeks after intestinal transplant. V and J are TRBV28 and TRBJ2-7; D is undetermined. The sequence derives from a human patient who received an intestinal transplant, so some T cells may come from the graft donor. In DNA form, the CDR3 reads TGTGCCAGCAGCCCTGCGGAAACCTACGAGCAGTACTTC. This sequence encodes CASSPAETYEQYF.